Presented here are 5 T cell receptor beta chains from one specimen sequenced in a study of blood T cell repertoires in COVID-19. Sequencing was performed with immunoSEQ multiplex PCR; in TCRdb, only in-frame clones are kept and a portion is missing. The profile shows 150,000 to 200,000 clones, roughly 87% of them singletons. The specimen sequenced was peripheral blood. Every receptor here comes from a woman between 70 and 85 years old with COVID-19, enrolled during active disease.

This clone has only one observation. This chain joins TRBV5-4 and TRBJ2-5, with 12 nucleotides matching TRBD2. With V trimmed by 3 bases and J by 1 base, 4 bases remained unmatched. The germline V gene encodes CDR1 SGHNT and CDR2 YYREEE (reference sequence). The CDR3 consists of 16 residues. The CDR3 sequence is CASSSGLAGIQETQYF. CDR3 DNA: TGTGCCAGCAGCTCCGGACTAGCGGGGATCCAAGAGACCCAGTACTTC.

This clone was seen a handful of times. This chain connects TRBV6-4 to TRBJ1-1; D is perhaps TRBD1 (6 bases). This CDR3 has 13 residues. Germline V CDR1 and CDR2: MRHNA, SNTAGT. V was clipped by 6 bases and J by 1 base, with 9 bases between them. Here the CDR3 DNA reads TGTGCCAGCAGCGAGACAGGGAACACTGAAGCTTTCTTT. Protein product: CASSETGNTEAFF.

The chain recombines TRBV4-3 with TRBJ2-1; 16 positions agree with TRBD2. There are 19 residues in the CDR3. Losses at the gene ends were 4 bases for V and 6 bases for J; bases not matched to a gene: 12. Looked up from germline, CDR1 is LGHNA and CDR2 is YSLEER. Written as DNA, the CDR3 is TGCGCCAGCAGCCTAGGGGGCCCGGGACTAGCGGGAGGGGTCAATGAGCAGTTCTTC. It translates to CASSLGGPGLAGGVNEQFF.

The chain is built from TRBV7-2 and TRBJ2-3, with D maybe TRBD2 (6 bases). V lost 5 bases to trimming and J lost 4 bases, with 19 bases between them. This CDR3 is built from 16 residues. In germline, CDR1 is SGHTA, CDR2 FQGNSA. The DNA for the CDR3 is TGTGCCAGCAGCCTACAGGAGGCGCGGGACCCAGATACGCAGTATTTT. Translating gives CASSLQEARDPDTQYF.

The chain is built from TRBV19 and TRBJ2-1; TRBD2 matches at 13 bases. Trimming at V came to 3 bases and at J to 9 bases, leaving 11 bases not matched to a gene. There are 17 residues in the CDR3. Germline V gene sequence: CDR1 LNHDA, CDR2 SQIVND (reference sequence). The CDR3 DNA is TGTGCCAGTAGTATTTTCGGACTAGCGGGAGTAGGGGCTGAGCAGTTCTTC. Amino acid sequence: CASSIFGLAGVGAEQFF. Looking up the rest from reference TRBV19 and TRBJ2-1 gives the full variable domain: DGGITQSPKYLFRKEGQNVTLSCEQNLNHDAMYWYRQDPGQGLRLIYYSQIVNDFQKGDIAEGYSVSREKKESFPLTVTSAQKNPTAFYLCASSIFGLAGVGAEQFFGPGTRLTVL.